Shown below are 12 T cell receptor beta chains from a single sample sequenced in a study of T cell changes during pregnancy in multiple sclerosis (dated by TCRdb to the late 2010s). The library relied on the immunoSEQ multiplex PCR assay. This immuneACCESS table, as held by TCRdb, lists in-frame sequences with V and J called but not all clones. Of the missing ones, under half trace to an unresolved V gene in checked studies; the others have no known cause. In this sample the table shows about 23,000 clones, 80% to 90% of which occur a single time. The top ten clones comprise around 6.9% of the sample. The sequencing here drew on CD8+ T cells from peripheral blood mononuclear cells, taken in the first trimester of pregnancy. The receptors originated from a female donor with multiple sclerosis, enrolled in a pregnancy study.

The CDR3 region is CASSLQPKNSYNEQFF. The CDR3 DNA reads TGTGCCAGCAGCCTCCAACCTAAGAACTCCTACAATGAGCAGTTCTTC. J is TRBJ2-1 and V is TRBV27, with unresolved D. Germline V gene sequence: CDR1 MNHEY, CDR2 SMNVEV (reference sequence). V was pared by 6 bases and J by 0 bases, with 15 bases between. The CDR3 consists of 16 residues.

This chain connects TRBV14 to TRBJ2-7; the D gene is possibly TRBD2 (5 bases). Looked up from germline, CDR1 is SGHDN and CDR2 is FVKESK. Deletions cut 1 base from V and 4 bases from J, with 11 bases between. This CDR3 region has 14 residues. CDR3 residues: CASSQGRQPYEQYF. Written as DNA, the CDR3 is TGTGCCAGCAGCCAAGGGAGGCAGCCTTACGAGCAGTACTTC.

V gene TRBV9 combines with J gene TRBJ1-4; the D gene is possibly TRBD1 (6 bases). The CDR3 extends over 15 amino acids. Germline V gene sequence: CDR1 SGDLS, CDR2 YYNGEE. V lost 0 bases and J lost 7, with 13 bases in between. The CDR3 protein is CASSVGGTRSEKLFF. CDR3 bases: TGTGCCAGCAGCGTAGGAGGGACAAGGAGTGAAAAACTGTTTTTT. The variable domain in full, with the rest retrieved from reference TRBV9 and TRBJ1-4, is DSGVTQTPKHLITATGQRVTLRCSPRSGDLSVYWYQQSLDQGLQFLIQYYNGEERAKGNILERFSAQQFPDLHSELNLSSLELGDSALYFCASSVGGTRSEKLFFGSGTQLSVL.

The V gene is TRBV7-3, the J gene TRBJ2-7; 8 nucleotides align to TRBD2. CDR3 length: 15 residues. Germline loops: CDR1 SGHTA, CDR2 FQGTGA. J was trimmed by 0 bases and V by 6 bases; bases with no gene match: 7. The CDR3 sequence is CASSQWSGSSYEQYF. The CDR3 DNA follows: TGTGCCAGCAGTCAGTGGAGCGGGAGCTCCTACGAGCAGTACTTC.

The chain combines TRBV2 with TRBJ2-7, with a tentative D call TRBD1 (6 bases). The V and J ends lost 6 bases and 4 bases respectively, with 13 bases between them. CDR1 is SNHLY and CDR2 is FYNNEI in the germline V gene. CDR3 length equals 13 residues. In nucleotides, the CDR3 is TGTGCCAGCAGGAGGGACAATGGTTACGAGCAGTACTTC. Its protein product is CASRRDNGYEQYF.

The V gene is TRBV19, the J gene TRBJ2-7, with 7 bases identical to TRBD2. With V trimmed by 3 bases and J by 2 bases, 7 bases remained unmatched. Germline V gene data show CDR1 as LNHDA and CDR2 as SQIVND (reference sequence). The CDR3 is 15 amino acids. DNA of the CDR3: TGTGCCAGTAGTATCGGGCTAGCGGCAACCTACGAGCAGTACTTC. It translates to CASSIGLAATYEQYF.

CDR3 amino acids: CASSWDFTGELFF. The DNA of the CDR3 is TGTGCCAGCAGCTGGGACTTCACCGGGGAGCTGTTTTTT. The chain couples TRBV7-9 to TRBJ2-2, with a tentative D call TRBD2 (6 bases). Deletions cut 4 bases from V and 4 bases from J, with 7 bases between. CDR3 size: 13 residues. Germline assignment: CDR1 SEHNR and CDR2 FQNEAQ (reference sequence).

V usage is TRBV4-1 and J usage is TRBJ2-7; 8 bases map to TRBD2. Germline V lookup: CDR1 MGHRA, CDR2 YSYEKL. The CDR3 totals 14 residues. The junction had 9 bases not matched to a gene; V was cut back by 4 bases and J by 7 bases. The CDR3 is CASSPGTAGGEQYF. CDR3 DNA sequence: TGCGCCAGCAGCCCCGGGACCGCGGGAGGAGAGCAGTACTTC.

CDR3 nucleotides: TGTGCCAGCAGGGCTAGCACGGGACAGGGGCATCAGCCCCAGCATTTT. Translating it yields CASRASTGQGHQPQHF. The V call is TRBV27, the J call TRBJ1-5; TRBD1 agrees at 10 bases. Germline CDR1 MNHEY, CDR2 SMNVEV (reference sequence). The CDR3 contains 16 residues. V was pared by 6 bases and J by 5 bases, with 10 bases of the junction left unmatched.

This CDR3 is CASSISLAGVHEQYF. DNA for the CDR3: TGTGCCAGTAGTATAAGTCTGGCGGGAGTCCACGAGCAGTACTTC. The rearrangement links TRBV19 to TRBJ2-7; TRBD2 agrees at 7 bases. The germline gives CDR1 LNHDA, CDR2 SQIVND (reference sequence). The CDR3 is made up of 15 amino acids. V dropped 2 bases and J dropped 5; count of bases not matched to a gene: 9.

This clone has just a few counts. The chain employs TRBV10-3 and TRBJ2-1; 9 bases align to TRBD2. Germline V gives CDR1 ENHRY, CDR2 SYGVKD. The CDR3 extends over 16 amino acids. J was trimmed by 0 bases and V by 4 bases; bases with no gene match: 4. The CDR3 here is CAISGHSGGSYNEQFF. The CDR3 DNA reads as TGTGCCATCAGTGGACATAGCGGGGGCTCCTACAATGAGCAGTTCTTC.

V and J are TRBV19 and TRBJ2-6; 7 bases are shared with TRBD1. The trim removed 5 bases at V and 1 base at J, leaving 8 bases unmatched. The CDR3 length is 17 residues. Germline V gives CDR1 LNHDA, CDR2 SQIVND (reference sequence). This chain's CDR3 is CASSGTAINSGANVLTF. Here the CDR3 DNA reads TGTGCCAGTAGTGGGACAGCGATAAATTCTGGGGCCAACGTCCTGACTTTC.